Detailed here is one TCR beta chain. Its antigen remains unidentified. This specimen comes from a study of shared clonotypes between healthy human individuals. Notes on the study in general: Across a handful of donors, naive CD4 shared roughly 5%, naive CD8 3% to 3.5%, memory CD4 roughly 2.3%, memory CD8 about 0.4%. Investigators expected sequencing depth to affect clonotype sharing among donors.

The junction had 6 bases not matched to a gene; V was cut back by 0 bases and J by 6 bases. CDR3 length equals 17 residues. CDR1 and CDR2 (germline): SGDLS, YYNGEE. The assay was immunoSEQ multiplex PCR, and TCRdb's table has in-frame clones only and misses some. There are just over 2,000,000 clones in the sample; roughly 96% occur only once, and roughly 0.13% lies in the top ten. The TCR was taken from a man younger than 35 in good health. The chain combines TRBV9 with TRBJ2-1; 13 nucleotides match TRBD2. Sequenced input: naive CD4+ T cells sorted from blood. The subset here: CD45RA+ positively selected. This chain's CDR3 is CASSVAARLAGGNEQFF. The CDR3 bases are TGTGCCAGCAGCGTAGCTGCCCGACTAGCGGGGGGCAATGAGCAGTTCTTC.